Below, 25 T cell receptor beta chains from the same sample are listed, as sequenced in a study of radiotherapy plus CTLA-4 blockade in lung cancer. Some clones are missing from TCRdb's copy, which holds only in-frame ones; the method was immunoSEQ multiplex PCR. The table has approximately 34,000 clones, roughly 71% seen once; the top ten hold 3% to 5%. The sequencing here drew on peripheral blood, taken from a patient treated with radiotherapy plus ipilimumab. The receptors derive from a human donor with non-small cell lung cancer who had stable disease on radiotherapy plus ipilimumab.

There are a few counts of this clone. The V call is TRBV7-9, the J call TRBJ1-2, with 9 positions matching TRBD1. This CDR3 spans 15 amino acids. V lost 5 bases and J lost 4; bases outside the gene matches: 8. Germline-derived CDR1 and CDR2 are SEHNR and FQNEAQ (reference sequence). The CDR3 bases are TGTGCCAGCAGCGGAAGTGGACAGGGGAGCTATGGCTACACCTTC. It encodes CASSGSGQGSYGYTF.

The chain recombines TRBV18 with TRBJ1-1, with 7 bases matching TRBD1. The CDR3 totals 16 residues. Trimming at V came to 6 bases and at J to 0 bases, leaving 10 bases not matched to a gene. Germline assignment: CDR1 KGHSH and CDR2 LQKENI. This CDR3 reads CASSLRQGHMNTEAFF. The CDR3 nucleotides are TGTGCCAGCTCCCTCCGACAGGGACACATGAACACTGAAGCTTTCTTT.

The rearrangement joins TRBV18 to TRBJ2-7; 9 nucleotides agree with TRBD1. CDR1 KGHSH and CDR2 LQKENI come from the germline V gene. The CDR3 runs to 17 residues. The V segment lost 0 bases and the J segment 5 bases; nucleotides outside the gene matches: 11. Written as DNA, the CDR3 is TGTGCCAGCTCACCACCCGGATCGGGGACAGGGAAGCACGAGCAGTACTTC. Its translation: CASSPPGSGTGKHEQYF. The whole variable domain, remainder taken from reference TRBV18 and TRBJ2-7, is NAGVMQNPRHLVRRRGQEARLRCSPMKGHSHVYWYRQLPEEGLKFMVYLQKENIIDESGMPKERFSAEFPKEGPSILRIQQVVRGDSAAYFCASSPPGSGTGKHEQYFGPGTRLTVT.

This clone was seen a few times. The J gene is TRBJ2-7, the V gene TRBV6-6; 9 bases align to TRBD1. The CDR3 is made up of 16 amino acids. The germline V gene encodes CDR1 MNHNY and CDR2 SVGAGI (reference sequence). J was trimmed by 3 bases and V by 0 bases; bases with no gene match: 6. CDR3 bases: TGTGCCAGCAGTTACTCGGGGGGGGGACAGGGCTACGAGCAGTACTTC. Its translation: CASSYSGGGQGYEQYF.

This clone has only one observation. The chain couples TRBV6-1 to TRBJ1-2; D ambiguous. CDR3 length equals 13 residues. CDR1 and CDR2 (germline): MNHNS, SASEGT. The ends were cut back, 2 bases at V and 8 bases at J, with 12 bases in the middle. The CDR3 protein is CASSELGVRGYTF. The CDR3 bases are TGTGCCAGCAGTGAACTCGGGGTGCGGGGCTACACCTTC.

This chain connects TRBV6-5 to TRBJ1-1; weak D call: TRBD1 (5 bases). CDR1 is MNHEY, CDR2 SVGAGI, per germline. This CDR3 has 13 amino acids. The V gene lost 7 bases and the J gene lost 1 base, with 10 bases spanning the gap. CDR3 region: CASNPDRNTEAFF. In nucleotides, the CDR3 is TGTGCCAGCAACCCAGACAGGAACACTGAAGCTTTCTTT.

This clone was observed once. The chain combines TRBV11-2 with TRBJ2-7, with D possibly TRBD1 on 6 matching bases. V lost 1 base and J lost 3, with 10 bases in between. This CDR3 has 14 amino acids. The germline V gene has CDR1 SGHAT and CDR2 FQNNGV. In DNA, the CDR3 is TGTGCCAGCAGCTTAGTGGGACAAATCTACGAGCAGTACTTC. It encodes CASSLVGQIYEQYF.

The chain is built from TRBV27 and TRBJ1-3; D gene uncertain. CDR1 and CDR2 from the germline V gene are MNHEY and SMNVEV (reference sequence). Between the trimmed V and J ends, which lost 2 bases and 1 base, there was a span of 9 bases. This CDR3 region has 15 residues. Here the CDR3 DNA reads TGTGCCAGCAGTTTAGGCCGACATTCTGGAAACACCATATATTTT. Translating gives CASSLGRHSGNTIYF.

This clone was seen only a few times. For the CDR3, the DNA is TGTGCCAGCAGTGGGGGGACAGGGGGTCAGGAAAAACTGTTTTTT. It translates to CASSGGTGGQEKLFF. The chain employs TRBV6-1 and TRBJ1-4; 11 nucleotides align to TRBD1. The germline CDR1 and CDR2 sequences are MNHNS and SASEGT. The CDR3 is made up of 15 amino acids. Trimming took 4 bases from V and 8 from J; bases not matched to a gene: 6.

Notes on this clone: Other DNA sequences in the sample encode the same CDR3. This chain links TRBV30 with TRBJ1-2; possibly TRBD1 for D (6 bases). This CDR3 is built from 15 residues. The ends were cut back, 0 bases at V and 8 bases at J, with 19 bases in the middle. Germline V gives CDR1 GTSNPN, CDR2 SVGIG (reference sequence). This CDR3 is CAWSVLIGGARGYTF. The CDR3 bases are TGTGCCTGGAGTGTACTAATAGGGGGGGCCCGGGGCTACACCTTC.

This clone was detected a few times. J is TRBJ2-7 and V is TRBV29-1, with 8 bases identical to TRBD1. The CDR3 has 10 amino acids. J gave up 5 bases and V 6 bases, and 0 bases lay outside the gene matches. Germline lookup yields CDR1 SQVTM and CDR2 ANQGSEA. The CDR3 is CSVGQDEQYF. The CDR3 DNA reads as TGCAGCGTGGGACAGGACGAGCAGTACTTC.

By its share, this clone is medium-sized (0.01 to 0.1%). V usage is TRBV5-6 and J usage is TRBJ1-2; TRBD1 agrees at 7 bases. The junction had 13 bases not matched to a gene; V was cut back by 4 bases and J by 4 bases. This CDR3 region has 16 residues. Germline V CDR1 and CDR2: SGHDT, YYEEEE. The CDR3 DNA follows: TGTGCCAGCAGCCCCCGGGGGCAGGGGGTGCTCTATGGCTACACCTTC. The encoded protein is CASSPRGQGVLYGYTF.

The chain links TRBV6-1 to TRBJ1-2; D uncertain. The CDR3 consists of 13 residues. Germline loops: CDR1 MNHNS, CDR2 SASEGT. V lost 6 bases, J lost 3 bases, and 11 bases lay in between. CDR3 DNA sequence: TGTGCCAGCAGACTAAACGGGTACTATGGCTACACCTTC. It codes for CASRLNGYYGYTF.

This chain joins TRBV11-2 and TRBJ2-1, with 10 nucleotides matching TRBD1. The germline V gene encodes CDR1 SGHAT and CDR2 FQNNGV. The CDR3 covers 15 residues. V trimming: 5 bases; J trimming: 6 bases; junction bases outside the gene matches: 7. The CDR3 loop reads CASSQLGQGFNEQFF. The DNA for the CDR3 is TGTGCCAGCAGCCAGCTGGGACAGGGGTTCAATGAGCAGTTCTTC.

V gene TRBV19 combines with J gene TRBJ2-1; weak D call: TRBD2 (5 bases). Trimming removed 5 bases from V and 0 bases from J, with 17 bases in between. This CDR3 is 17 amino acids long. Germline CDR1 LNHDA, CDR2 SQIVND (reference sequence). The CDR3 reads CASSLKLVLSSYNEQFF. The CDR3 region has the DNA TGTGCCAGTAGTCTCAAACTAGTCCTAAGCTCCTACAATGAGCAGTTCTTC.

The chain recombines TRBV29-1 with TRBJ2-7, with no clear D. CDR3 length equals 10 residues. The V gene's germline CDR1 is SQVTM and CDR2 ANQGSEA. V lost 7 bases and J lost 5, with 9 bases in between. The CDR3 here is CSARWDEQYF. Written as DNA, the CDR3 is TGCAGCGCCCGTTGGGACGAGCAGTACTTC.

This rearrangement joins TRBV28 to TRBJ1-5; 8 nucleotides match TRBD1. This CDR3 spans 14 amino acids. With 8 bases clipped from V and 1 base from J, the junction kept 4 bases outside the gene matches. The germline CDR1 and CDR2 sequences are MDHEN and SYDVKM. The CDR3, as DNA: TGTGCCAGCCAGGACAGGGTGAGCAATCAGCCCCAGCATTTT. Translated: CASQDRVSNQPQHF.

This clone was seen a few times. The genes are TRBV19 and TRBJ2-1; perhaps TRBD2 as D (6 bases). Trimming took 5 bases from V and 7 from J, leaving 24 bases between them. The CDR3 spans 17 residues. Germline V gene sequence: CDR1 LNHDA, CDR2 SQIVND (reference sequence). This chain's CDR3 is CASSPRGTGRSSNEQFF. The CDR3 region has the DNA TGTGCCAGTAGTCCGCGGGGAACCGGGAGAAGTAGTAATGAGCAGTTCTTC.

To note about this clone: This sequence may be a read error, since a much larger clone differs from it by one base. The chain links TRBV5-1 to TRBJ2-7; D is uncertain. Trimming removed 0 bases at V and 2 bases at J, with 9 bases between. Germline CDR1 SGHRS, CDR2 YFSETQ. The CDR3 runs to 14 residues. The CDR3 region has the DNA TGCGCCAGCAGCTTGGTTGTCGGTCCCTACGAGCAGTACTTC. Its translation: CASSLVVGPYEQYF.

Here the CDR3 reads CASSHDRGGGANVLTF. DNA for the CDR3: TGCGCCAGCAGCCATGACCGGGGGGGTGGGGCCAACGTCCTGACTTTC. The chain employs TRBV4-3 and TRBJ2-6; 8 nucleotides match TRBD2. CDR3 length: 16 amino acids. V was clipped by 3 bases and J by 3 bases; unmatched bases: 4. Germline V gene data show CDR1 as LGHNA and CDR2 as YSLEER.

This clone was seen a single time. CDR3 sequence: CASSWNSGDEQFF. In DNA, the CDR3 is TGTGCCAGCAGTTGGAATTCAGGAGATGAGCAGTTCTTC. V gene TRBV2 combines with J gene TRBJ2-1; D unresolved. CDR1 and CDR2 from the germline V gene are SNHLY and FYNNEI. The CDR3 covers 13 residues. The V and J ends lost 5 bases and 8 bases respectively, with 13 bases between them.

The CDR3 nucleotides are TGTGCCAGCAGCTTACCGACAGGGGGGACCTACGAGCAGTACTTC. It translates to CASSLPTGGTYEQYF. V usage is TRBV5-8 and J usage is TRBJ2-7; 9 bases are shared with TRBD1. This CDR3 has 15 residues. With 2 bases clipped from V and 2 bases from J, the junction kept 5 bases outside the gene matches. Per the germline V gene, CDR1 is SGHTS and CDR2 is YDEGEE.

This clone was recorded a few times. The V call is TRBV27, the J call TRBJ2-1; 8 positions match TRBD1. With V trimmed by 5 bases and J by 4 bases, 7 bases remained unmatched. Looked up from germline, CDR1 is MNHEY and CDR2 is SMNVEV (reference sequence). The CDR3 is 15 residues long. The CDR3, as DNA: TGTGCCAGCAGTGTGGACCGGGACAGGTACAATGAGCAGTTCTTC. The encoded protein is CASSVDRDRYNEQFF.

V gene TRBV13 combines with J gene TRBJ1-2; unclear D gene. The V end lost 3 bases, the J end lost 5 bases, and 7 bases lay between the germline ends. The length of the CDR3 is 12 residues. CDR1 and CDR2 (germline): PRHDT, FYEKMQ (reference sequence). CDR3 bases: TGTGCCAGCAGCTTGACTAGATATGGCTACACCTTC. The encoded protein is CASSLTRYGYTF.

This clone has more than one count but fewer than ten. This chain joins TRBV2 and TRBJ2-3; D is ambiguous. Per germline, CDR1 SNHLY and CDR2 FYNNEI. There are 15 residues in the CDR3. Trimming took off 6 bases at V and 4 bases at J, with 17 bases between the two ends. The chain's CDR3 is CASREIGRSSDTQYF. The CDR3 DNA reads TGTGCCAGCAGGGAAATCGGACGTTCCTCAGATACGCAGTATTTT. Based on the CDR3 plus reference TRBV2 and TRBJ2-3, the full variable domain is EPEVTQTPSHQVTQMGQEVILRCVPISNHLYFYWYRQILGQKVEFLVSFYNNEISEKSEIFDDQFSVERPDGSNFTLKIRSTKLEDSAMYFCASREIGRSSDTQYFGPGTRLTVL.